These 11 T cell receptor beta chains share one sample of origin, sequenced in a study of post-analysis software for immune sequencing data. Antigens of these TCRs are unknown. Every TCR beta cDNA library bore unique molecular identifiers. TCRdb ran MiXCR on the PCR reads and lists one entry per CDR3 protein. The data contain some 890,000 distinct CDR3 sequences, around 50% of them singletons. The study's findings and limits: Roughly five TRBV segments, including TRBV5-6, TRBV5-1 and TRBV20-1, were more frequent in patients than controls.

The sample comprised blood. The source of these receptors is a girl under 18 with multiple sclerosis.

This clonotype was seen only a few times. The chain has TRBV18 and TRBJ2-3; perhaps TRBD2 as D (6 bases). The V end lost 0 bases, the J end lost 7 bases, and 14 bases lay between the germline ends. The CDR3 sequence is 15 residues long. Germline CDR1 reads KGHSH; CDR2 reads LQKENI. The CDR3: CASSPPGVLANTQYF. The CDR3, as DNA: TGTGCCAGCTCACCACCGGGGGTACTAGCAAATACGCAGTATTTT.

The sample holds one count of this clonotype. This rearrangement joins TRBV5-1 to TRBJ1-6; no reliable D call. The V and J ends lost 0 bases and 9 bases respectively, with 10 bases between them. The CDR3 consists of 14 residues. Germline V CDR1 and CDR2: SGHRS, YFSETQ. The CDR3 DNA is TGCGCCAGCAGCTTGGATCTCAGCGGTTCACCCCTCCACTTT. Residues: CASSLDLSGSPLHF.

The chain's CDR3 is CASSLDASSYEQYF. DNA of the CDR3: TGTGCCAGCAGCTTGGACGCTTCCTCCTACGAGCAGTACTTC. This chain joins TRBV5-6 and TRBJ2-7; D remains ambiguous. The CDR3 is 14 residues long. Germline V gene data show CDR1 as SGHDT and CDR2 as YYEEEE. V dropped 0 bases and J dropped 0 bases, with 7 bases sitting between them.

The V and J genes are TRBV2 and TRBJ2-7; TRBD1 aligns across 10 bases. Trimming at V came to 4 bases and at J to 4 bases, leaving 7 bases not matched to a gene. CDR3 size: 15 residues. Germline CDR1 reads SNHLY; CDR2 reads FYNNEI. Here the CDR3 reads CASSVLDRGPYEQYF. CDR3 DNA sequence: TGTGCCAGCAGTGTACTAGACAGGGGGCCGTACGAGCAGTACTTC.

This clonotype has just a few counts. The V gene is TRBV27, the J gene TRBJ2-3; 8 positions match TRBD1. Trimming removed 4 bases from V and 2 bases from J; junction bases left unmatched: 5. This CDR3 is built from 15 residues. CDR1 and CDR2 from the germline V gene are MNHEY and SMNVEV (reference sequence). CDR3 loop: CASSSWTGNTDTQYF. In DNA, the CDR3 is TGTGCCAGCAGTTCATGGACAGGGAACACAGATACGCAGTATTTT.

The rearrangement uses TRBV5-1 and TRBJ2-6, with D tentatively TRBD1 (6 bases). The CDR3 sequence is 15 residues long. Germline V gives CDR1 SGHRS, CDR2 YFSETQ. Trimming took off 7 bases at V and 0 bases at J, with 11 bases between the two ends. DNA for the CDR3: TGCGCCAGCGGCAAAGGGGGCTCTGGGGCCAACGTCCTGACTTTC. This codes for CASGKGGSGANVLTF.

The rearrangement joins TRBV9 to TRBJ2-3, with D uncertain. The CDR3 sequence is 16 residues long. Looked up from germline, CDR1 is SGDLS and CDR2 is YYNGEE. Trimming took 4 bases from V and 1 from J, leaving 16 bases between them. The CDR3 DNA reads TGTGCCAGCAGCCCTGTCACCAGCCTTGGCACAGATACGCAGTATTTT. Translating gives CASSPVTSLGTDTQYF.

This clonotype has just a few counts. The chain links TRBV6-5 to TRBJ2-7; D ambiguous. Looked up from germline, CDR1 is MNHEY and CDR2 is SVGAGI. V shed 0 bases and J shed 0 bases, with 12 bases lying between them. The CDR3 is 16 residues long. The CDR3 DNA follows: TGTGCCAGCAGTTACTCGAACCTTGGCCTCTCCTACGAGCAGTACTTC. Translation: CASSYSNLGLSYEQYF.

The rearrangement links TRBV28 to TRBJ1-2; a weak D match, TRBD1 (5 bases). Trimming cost V 8 bases and J 4 bases, with 11 bases left between them. This CDR3 contains 12 residues. The germline gives CDR1 MDHEN, CDR2 SYDVKM. The CDR3 coding sequence is TGTGCCAGCTCTCGGGGGGTCTATGGCTACACCTTC. Its translation is CASSRGVYGYTF.

V is TRBV9 and J is TRBJ1-2; no firm D call. CDR1 and CDR2 (germline): SGDLS, YYNGEE. CDR3 size: 12 residues. The V end was cut by 7 bases, the J end by 8 bases, with 15 bases between. The CDR3: CASAEGGHGYTF. CDR3 in DNA: TGTGCCAGCGCCGAGGGAGGTCACGGCTACACCTTC.

The V and J genes are TRBV7-8 and TRBJ1-1, with no clear D. Trimming stripped 2 bases from V and 5 bases from J, with 24 bases between. Looked up from germline, CDR1 is SGHVS and CDR2 is FQNEAQ. The CDR3 contains 18 residues. CDR3 protein: CASSLSGDGSGVGTEAFF. The CDR3 region has the DNA TGTGCCAGCAGCTTAAGTGGGGATGGCAGCGGAGTGGGGACTGAAGCTTTCTTT.